The rows below give T cell receptor beta chains drawn from one sample of a study of blood T cells in healthy people across ages. MiXCR, applied by TCRdb to the 5' RACE reads, yields one record per CDR3 protein. The sample lists around 710,000 distinct CDR3 sequences; 43% were seen once. The sample was blood. These receptors were obtained from a woman aged 60-70 years in good health. Both conserved end residues are part of each CDR3. Fields, in order: D gene, clone size, J gene, V gene, CDR3 DNA, CDR3 protein. A D gene is named only where the DNA matches it firmly. Not every row has a clone size; where given, it reads once, few, many or a size class.

>.|few|TRBJ2-7|TRBV7-2
TGTGCCAGCAGGACTGCATCATCCCTCTACGAGCAGTACTTC
CASRTASSLYEQYF
>TRBD2|.|TRBJ2-3|TRBV5-6
TGTGCCAGCAGCAACGTAGGACTAGCGGGGGCTGATACGCAGTATTTT
CASSNVGLAGADTQYF
>TRBD2|.|TRBJ2-2|TRBV28
TGTGCCAGCATCCTTAGCGGGACCGGGGAGCTGTTTTTT
CASILSGTGELFF
>.|.|TRBJ1-2|TRBV30
TGTGCCTGGAACCCCCTAGGGAGGACAGAGACCTATGGCTACACCTTC
CAWNPLGRTETYGYTF
>TRBD2|.|TRBJ2-5|TRBV7-3
TGTGCCAGCAGCTTAACCCCTAGCGGGGAGGGGGGGACCCAGTACTTC
CASSLTPSGEGGTQYF
>.|.|TRBJ2-3|TRBV21-1
TGTGCCAGCAGCAACCTGACAGGGGAGAAATCGGATACGCAGTATTTT
CASSNLTGEKSDTQYF
>.|few|TRBJ2-4|TRBV20-1
TGCAGTGCTAGAAAGGATCCGGCCAAAAACATTCAGTACTTC
CSARKDPAKNIQYF
>TRBD2|.|TRBJ2-3|TRBV4-2
TGTGCCAGCAGCAAACAAAGCGGGGGGGGTACAGATACGCAGTATTTT
CASSKQSGGGTDTQYF
>.|.|TRBJ2-1|TRBV29-1
TGCAGCGTTGAAGAGCCTGGGGAGCAGTTCTTC
CSVEEPGEQFF
>TRBD2|.|TRBJ2-7|TRBV27
TGTGCCAGCGGTTTAAAAAGCGGGAGTTACGAGCAGTACTTC
CASGLKSGSYEQYF
>.|few|TRBJ2-7|TRBV28
TGTGCCAGCAGCAGAAAGAACTACGAGCAGTACTTC
CASSRKNYEQYF
>.|.|TRBJ2-1|TRBV20-1
TGCAGTACAGTAGGGGCTAGGGGGTCCTACAATGAGCAGTTCTTC
CSTVGARGSYNEQFF
>.|.|TRBJ2-3|TRBV10-1
TGCGCCAGCGAGGCAGAGGGTACGCAGTATTTT
CASEAEGTQYF
>.|.|TRBJ1-2|TRBV20-1
TGCAGTGCTAGAGCGGGGGGGGTGTCATTCTATGGCTACACCTTC
CSARAGGVSFYGYTF
>.|few|TRBJ1-1|TRBV5-1
TGCGCCAGCAGCCCTGACGCCCCGAACACTGAAGCTTTCTTT
CASSPDAPNTEAFF
>.|.|TRBJ2-5|TRBV29-1
TGCAGCGTTGGGATTGGGGGGCTCGCTGAGACCCAGTACTTC
CSVGIGGLAETQYF
>TRBD2|.|TRBJ2-1|TRBV6-6
TGTGCCAGCAGTTCAAGACTAGCGGGGGCTAACAATGAGCAGTTCTTC
CASSSRLAGANNEQFF
>.|few|TRBJ2-3|TRBV13
TGTGCCAGCAGTGTTTCAAGTCGCACAGATACGCAGTATTTT
CASSVSSRTDTQYF
>.|many|TRBJ2-7|TRBV10-3
TGTGCCGTCCTTTCGCCGTCAGGGAACTACGAGCAGTACTTC
CAVLSPSGNYEQYF
>TRBD2|.|TRBJ2-7|TRBV6-2/TRBV6-3
TGTGCCAGCAGTTACTCGAACCCCGGGACTAGTGGGAGCTACGAGCAGTACTTC
CASSYSNPGTSGSYEQYF
>.|.|TRBJ1-4|TRBV3-1
TGTGCCAGCAGCCAAGGAGGGCGGGGTGAAAAACTGTTTTTT
CASSQGGRGEKLFF
>TRBD2|.|TRBJ2-5|TRBV9
TGTGCCAGCAGCGTAAGGCTAGCGGGGCAAGAGACCCAGTACTTT
CASSVRLAGQETQYF
>TRBD1|.|TRBJ1-1|TRBV13
TGTGCCAGCAGCTTAGCTTTTGACAGGGCCGACACTGAAGCTTTCTTT
CASSLAFDRADTEAFF
>TRBD2|few|TRBJ2-3|TRBV6-2/TRBV6-3
TGTGCCAGCAGTTACCTAGCGGGGGGGCTCCGAGAAGATACGCAGTATTTT
CASSYLAGGLREDTQYF
>.|.|TRBJ2-5|TRBV7-9
TGTGCCAGCAGCTTAAAAGGGAACTTGGAGACCCAGTACTTC
CASSLKGNLETQYF
>TRBD1|few|TRBJ2-7|TRBV7-9
TGTGCCAGCAGCCCAGGGACAGGGGAATTATACGAGCAGTACTTC
CASSPGTGELYEQYF
>TRBD1|.|TRBJ1-5|TRBV28
TGTGCCAGCAGGGGAGGGGGCATAAGCAATCAGCCCCAGCATTTT
CASRGGGISNQPQHF
>TRBD2|.|TRBJ2-7|TRBV6-5
TGTGCCAGCAGTTACTCTTCGGGAGGGGGTTTGAACGAGCAGTACTTC
CASSYSSGGGLNEQYF
>TRBD1|.|TRBJ2-7|TRBV28
TGTGCCAGCTCAACGACAGGGACATACAATGAGCAGTACTTC
CASSTTGTYNEQYF
>.|.|TRBJ1-1|TRBV5-6
TGTGCCAGCAGCTTGGTAGTAGGCACTGAAGCTTTCTTT
CASSLVVGTEAFF
>TRBD1|few|TRBJ2-3|TRBV7-2
TGTGCCAGCAGCGACGGGACAGGACCAGGTACGCAGTATTTT
CASSDGTGPGTQYF
>TRBD1|few|TRBJ2-7|TRBV20-1
TGCAGTGCTACAACTAACCGAGACAGGGGCTATTACGAGCAGTACTTC
CSATTNRDRGYYEQYF
>.|many|TRBJ1-4|TRBV5-1
TGCGCCAGCAGCCCAGGCTCTGCAACTAATGAAAAACTGTTTTTT
CASSPGSATNEKLFF
>.|.|TRBJ2-3|TRBV11-2
TGTGTCAGCAGCCGCGTAGAAGATACGCAGTATTTT
CVSSRVEDTQYF
>.|.|TRBJ1-2|TRBV20-1
TGCAGTGCATGGTTTTTTGGGGAGACCCATTCGCGGAACGGCTACACCTTC
CSAWFFGETHSRNGYTF
>.|once|TRBJ2-4|TRBV20-1
TGCAATGCTAGAGTGCAGGGCTCGAAAAACATTCAGTACTTC
CNARVQGSKNIQYF
>TRBD1|many|TRBJ2-1|TRBV28
TGTGCCAGCAGGCCGATGGGACAGGTTAACAATGAGCAGTTCTTC
CASRPMGQVNNEQFF
>.|.|TRBJ2-5|TRBV20-1
TGCAGTGTAACCCTGGGGCTGGGGCCGTCGGGTGGGACCCAGTACTTC
CSVTLGLGPSGGTQYF
>TRBD1|few|TRBJ2-5|TRBV27
TGTGCCAGCAGTTTGCAACGACAGGGGGTGGGAGAGACCCAGTACTTC
CASSLQRQGVGETQYF
>TRBD2|.|TRBJ2-1|TRBV11-2
TGTGCCAGCAGCTGCGGGAGCGGGGTTATATATGAGCAGTTCTTC
CASSCGSGVIYEQFF
>.|.|TRBJ2-3|TRBV24-1
TGTGCCACAGGGTCGAGCACAGATACGCAGTATTTT
CATGSSTDTQYF
>.|.|TRBJ1-1|TRBV25-1
TGTGCCAGCAGTGAATCGGTTGAGGGGAGGGGGAGGAACACTGAAGCTTTCTTT
CASSESVEGRGRNTEAFF
>TRBD2|.|TRBJ2-4|TRBV6-6
TGTGCCACCGTACTAGCGGGAGCTTGGGAGCAGTACTTC
CATVLAGAWEQYF
>.|.|TRBJ2-6|TRBV2
TGTGCCAGCAGTGAAGCTCCTTTTAGGGGGGCCAACGTCCTGACTTTC
CASSEAPFRGANVLTF
>.|many|TRBJ2-5|TRBV10-3
TGTGCCATCAGTGAATGGGGGGCGCAGCAAGAGACCCAGTACTTC
CAISEWGAQQETQYF
>TRBD1|few|TRBJ2-1|TRBV11-3
TGTGCCAGCAGCTTAGGACAGGGGGTTTACAATGAGCAGTTCTTC
CASSLGQGVYNEQFF
>.|few|TRBJ2-1|TRBV7-6
TGTGCCAGCAGCTTATCACTAGCCTACAATGAGCAGTTCTTC
CASSLSLAYNEQFF
>.|.|TRBJ2-5|TRBV7-2
TGTGCCAGAAGCCGATTGCAAGAGACCCAGTACTTC
CARSRLQETQYF
>.|.|TRBJ2-7|TRBV3-1
TGTGCCAGCAGCCACCGGGCTAGGCGGACCTACAATGAGCAGTACTTC
CASSHRARRTYNEQYF
>TRBD2|many|TRBJ2-7|TRBV7-2
TGTGCCAGCAGCTTAATGTCTAGCGGGAATCAGTACGAGCAGTACTTC
CASSLMSSGNQYEQYF
>TRBD2|.|TRBJ2-1|TRBV3-1
TGTGCCAGCAGCCGCCACCAAGGCGGGAGGGCCAGATACAATGAGCAGTTCTTC
CASSRHQGGRARYNEQFF
>.|.|TRBJ2-3|TRBV20-1
TGCAGTGCTAGAGTGGCCCAAGTCATAGCAGATACGCAGTATTTT
CSARVAQVIADTQYF
>.|.|TRBJ1-1|TRBV4-1
TGCGCCAGCAGCCAAGATCTCCCCGTCACGAACACTGAAGCTTTCTTT
CASSQDLPVTNTEAFF
>TRBD2|few|TRBJ2-3|TRBV20-1
TGCAGTGCCAGACTAGCGGGAGTGGCAGATACGCAGTATTTT
CSARLAGVADTQYF
>.|.|TRBJ2-1|TRBV18
TGTGCCAGCTCACCACAAGGACGAGCTCCCTACAATGAGCAGTTCTTC
CASSPQGRAPYNEQFF
>.|.|TRBJ2-7|TRBV2
TGTGCCAGCAGTGAAGCGCTATCCAGGACCTCGGGCTACGAGCAGTACTTC
CASSEALSRTSGYEQYF
>.|few|TRBJ2-5|TRBV7-8
TGTGCCAGCAGCTTAGCACAGGGAATGGAGACCCAGTACTTC
CASSLAQGMETQYF
>.|.|TRBJ2-1|TRBV7-2
TGTGCCAGCAGCTTAAGGTTGGGGGGCTCCACCAACAATGAGCAGTTCTTC
CASSLRLGGSTNNEQFF